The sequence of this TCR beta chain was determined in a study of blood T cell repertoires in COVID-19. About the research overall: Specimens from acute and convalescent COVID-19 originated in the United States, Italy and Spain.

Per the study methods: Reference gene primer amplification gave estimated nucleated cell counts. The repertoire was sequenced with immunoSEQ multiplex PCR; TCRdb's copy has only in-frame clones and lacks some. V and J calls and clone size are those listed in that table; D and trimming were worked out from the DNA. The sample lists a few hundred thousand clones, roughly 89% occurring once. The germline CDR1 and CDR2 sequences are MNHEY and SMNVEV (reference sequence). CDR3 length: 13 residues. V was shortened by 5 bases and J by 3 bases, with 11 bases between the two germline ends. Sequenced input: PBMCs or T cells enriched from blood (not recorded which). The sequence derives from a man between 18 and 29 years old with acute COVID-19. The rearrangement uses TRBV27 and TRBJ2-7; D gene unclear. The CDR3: CASSISSRYEQYF. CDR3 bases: TGTGCCAGCAGTATTTCTTCCCGCTACGAGCAGTACTTC.